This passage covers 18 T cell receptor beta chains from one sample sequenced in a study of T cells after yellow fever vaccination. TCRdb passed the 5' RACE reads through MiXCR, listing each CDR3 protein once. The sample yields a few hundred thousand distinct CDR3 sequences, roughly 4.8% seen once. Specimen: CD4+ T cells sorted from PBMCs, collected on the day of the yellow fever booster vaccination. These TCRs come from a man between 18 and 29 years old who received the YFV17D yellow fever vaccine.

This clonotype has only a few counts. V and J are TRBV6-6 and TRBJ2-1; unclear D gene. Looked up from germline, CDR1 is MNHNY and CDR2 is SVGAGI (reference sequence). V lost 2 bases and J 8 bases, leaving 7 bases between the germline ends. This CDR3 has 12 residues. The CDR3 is CASSYGVDEQFF. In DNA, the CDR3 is TGTGCCAGCAGTTACGGGGTCGATGAGCAGTTCTTC.

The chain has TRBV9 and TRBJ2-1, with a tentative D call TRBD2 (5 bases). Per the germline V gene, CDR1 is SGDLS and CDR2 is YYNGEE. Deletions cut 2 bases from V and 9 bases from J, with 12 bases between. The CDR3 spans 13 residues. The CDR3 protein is CASSVRRSGEQFF. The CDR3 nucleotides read TGTGCCAGCAGCGTGAGGAGAAGCGGTGAGCAGTTCTTC.

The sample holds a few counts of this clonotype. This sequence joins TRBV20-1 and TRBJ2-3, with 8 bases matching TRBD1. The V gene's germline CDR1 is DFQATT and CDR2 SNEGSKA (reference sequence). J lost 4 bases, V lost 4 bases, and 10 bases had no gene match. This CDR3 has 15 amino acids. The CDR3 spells CSATIRTGFADTQYF. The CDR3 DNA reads TGCAGTGCTACAATAAGGACAGGGTTTGCAGATACGCAGTATTTT.

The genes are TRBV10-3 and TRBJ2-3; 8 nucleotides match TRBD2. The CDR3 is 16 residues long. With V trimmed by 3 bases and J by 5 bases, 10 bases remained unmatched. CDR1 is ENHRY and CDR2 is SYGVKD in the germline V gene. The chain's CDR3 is CAISDSTRGGKDTQYF. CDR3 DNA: TGTGCCATCAGTGATTCGACTCGGGGGGGGAAAGATACGCAGTATTTT.

For the CDR3, the DNA is TGCAGTGCTAGAGATCCGTGGGAGGGGGACACTGAAGCTTTCTTT. It encodes CSARDPWEGDTEAFF. The genes are TRBV20-1 and TRBJ1-1, with D maybe TRBD1 (6 bases). Trimming stripped 0 bases from V and 3 bases from J, with 14 bases between. Germline V gives CDR1 DFQATT, CDR2 SNEGSKA (reference sequence). CDR3 length: 15 amino acids.

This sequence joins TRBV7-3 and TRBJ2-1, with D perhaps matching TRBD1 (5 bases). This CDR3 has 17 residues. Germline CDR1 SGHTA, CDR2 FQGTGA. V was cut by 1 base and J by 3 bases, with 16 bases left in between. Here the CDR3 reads CASSLMGPRPDYNEQFF. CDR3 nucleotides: TGTGCCAGCAGCTTAATGGGGCCCAGGCCAGACTACAATGAGCAGTTCTTC.

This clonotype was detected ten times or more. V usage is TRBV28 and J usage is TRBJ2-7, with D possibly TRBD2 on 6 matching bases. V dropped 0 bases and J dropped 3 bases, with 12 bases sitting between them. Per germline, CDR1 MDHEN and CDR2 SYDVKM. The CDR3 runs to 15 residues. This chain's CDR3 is CASSLWPRRGYEQYV. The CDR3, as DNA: TGTGCCAGCAGTTTATGGCCCCGGCGGGGCTACGAGCAGTACGTC.

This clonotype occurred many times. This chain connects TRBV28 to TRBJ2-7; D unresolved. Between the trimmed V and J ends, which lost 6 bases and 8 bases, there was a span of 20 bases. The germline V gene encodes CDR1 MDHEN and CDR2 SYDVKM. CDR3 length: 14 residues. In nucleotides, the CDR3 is TGTGCCAGCAGGGAAGTTGTCACGGGTCTTCAGCAGTACTTC. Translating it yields CASREVVTGLQQYF.

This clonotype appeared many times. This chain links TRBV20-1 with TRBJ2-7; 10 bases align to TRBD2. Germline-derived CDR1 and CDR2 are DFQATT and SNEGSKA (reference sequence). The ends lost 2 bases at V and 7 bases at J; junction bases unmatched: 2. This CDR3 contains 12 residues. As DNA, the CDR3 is TGCAGTGCTAGACGACTAGCGGGTGAGCAGTACGTC. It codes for CSARRLAGEQYV.

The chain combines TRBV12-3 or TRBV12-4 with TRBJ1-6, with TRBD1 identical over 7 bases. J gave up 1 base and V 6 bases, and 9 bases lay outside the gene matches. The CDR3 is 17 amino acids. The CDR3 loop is CASRAYRGWSYNSPLHF. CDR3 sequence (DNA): TGTGCCAGCAGAGCTTACAGGGGTTGGTCCTATAATTCACCCCTCCACTTT.

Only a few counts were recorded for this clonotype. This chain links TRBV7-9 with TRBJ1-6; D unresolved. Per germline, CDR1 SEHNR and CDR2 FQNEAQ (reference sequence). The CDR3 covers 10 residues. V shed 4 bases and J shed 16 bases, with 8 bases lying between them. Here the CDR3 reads CASSSRVLHF. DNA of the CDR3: TGTGCCAGCAGCTCGAGGGTTCTCCACTTT.

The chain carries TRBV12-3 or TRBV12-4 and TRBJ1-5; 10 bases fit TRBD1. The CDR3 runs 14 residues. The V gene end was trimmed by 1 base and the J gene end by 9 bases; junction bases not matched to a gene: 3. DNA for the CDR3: TGTGCCAGCAGTTTAGGGGACAGGGGTGGGCCCCAGCATTTT. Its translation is CASSLGDRGGPQHF.

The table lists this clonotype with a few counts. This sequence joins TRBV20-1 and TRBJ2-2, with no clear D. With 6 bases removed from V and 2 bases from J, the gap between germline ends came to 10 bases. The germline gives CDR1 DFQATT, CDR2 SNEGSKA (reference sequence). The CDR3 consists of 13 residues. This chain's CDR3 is CSAHIYNTGELFF. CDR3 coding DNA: TGCAGTGCCCACATCTACAACACCGGGGAGCTGTTTTTT.

CDR3 sequence (DNA): TGTGCCAGCAGCGTGAACTCTGGAAACACCATATATTTT. This translates into CASSVNSGNTIYF. The J gene is TRBJ1-3, the V gene TRBV12-3 or TRBV12-4; no clear D gene. V was cut by 6 bases and J by 0 bases, with 6 bases left in between. CDR3 size: 13 residues.

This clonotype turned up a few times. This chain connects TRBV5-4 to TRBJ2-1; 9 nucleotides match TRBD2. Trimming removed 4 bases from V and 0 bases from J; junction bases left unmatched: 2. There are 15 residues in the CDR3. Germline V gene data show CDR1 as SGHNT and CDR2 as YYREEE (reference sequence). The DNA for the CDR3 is TGTGCCAGCAGCGCGGGGGGGAGCTCCTACAATGAGCAGTTCTTC. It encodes CASSAGGSSYNEQFF.

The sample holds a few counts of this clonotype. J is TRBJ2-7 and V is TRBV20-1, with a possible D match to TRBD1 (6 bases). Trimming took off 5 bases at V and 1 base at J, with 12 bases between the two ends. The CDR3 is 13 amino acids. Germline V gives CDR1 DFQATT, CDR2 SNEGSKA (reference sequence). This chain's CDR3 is CSAFTGLSYEQYF. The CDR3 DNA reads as TGCAGTGCTTTCACAGGGCTATCCTACGAGCAGTACTTC.

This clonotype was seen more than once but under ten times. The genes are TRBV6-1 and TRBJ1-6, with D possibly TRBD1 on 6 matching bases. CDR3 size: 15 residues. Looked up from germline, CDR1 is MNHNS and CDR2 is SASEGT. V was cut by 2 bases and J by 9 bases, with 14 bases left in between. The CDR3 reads CASSEPQGQTSPLHF. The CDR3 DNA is TGTGCCAGCAGTGAACCCCAGGGGCAGACTTCACCCCTCCACTTT.

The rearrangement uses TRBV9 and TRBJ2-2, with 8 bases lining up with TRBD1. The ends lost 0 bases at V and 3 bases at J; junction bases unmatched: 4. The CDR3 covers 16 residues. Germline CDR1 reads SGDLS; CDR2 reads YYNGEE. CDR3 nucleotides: TGTGCCAGCAGCGTAGCCGGACAGGGATACACCGGGGAGCTGTTTTTT. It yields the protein CASSVAGQGYTGELFF. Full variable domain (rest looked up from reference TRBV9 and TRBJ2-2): DSGVTQTPKHLITATGQRVTLRCSPRSGDLSVYWYQQSLDQGLQFLIQYYNGEERAKGNILERFSAQQFPDLHSELNLSSLELGDSALYFCASSVAGQGYTGELFFGEGSRLTVL.